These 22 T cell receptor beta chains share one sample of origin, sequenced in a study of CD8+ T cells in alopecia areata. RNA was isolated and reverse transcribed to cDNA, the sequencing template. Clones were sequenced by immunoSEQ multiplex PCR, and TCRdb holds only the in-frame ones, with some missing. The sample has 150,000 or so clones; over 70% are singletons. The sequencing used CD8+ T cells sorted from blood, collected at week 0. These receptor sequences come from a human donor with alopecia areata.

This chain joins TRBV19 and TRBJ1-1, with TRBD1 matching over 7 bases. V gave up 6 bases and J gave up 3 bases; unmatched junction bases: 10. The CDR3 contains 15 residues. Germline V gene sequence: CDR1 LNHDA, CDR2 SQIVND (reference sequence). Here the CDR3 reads CASSTTGLRDTEAFF. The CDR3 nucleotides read TGTGCCAGTAGCACGACAGGGCTTAGAGACACTGAAGCTTTCTTT.

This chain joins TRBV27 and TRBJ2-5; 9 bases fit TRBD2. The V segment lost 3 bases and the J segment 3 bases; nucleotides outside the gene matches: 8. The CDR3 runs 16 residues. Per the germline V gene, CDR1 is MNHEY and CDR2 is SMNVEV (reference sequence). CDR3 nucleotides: TGTGCCAGCAGTTTTACAGGACTAGCGATGGAAGAGACCCAGTACTTC. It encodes CASSFTGLAMEETQYF.

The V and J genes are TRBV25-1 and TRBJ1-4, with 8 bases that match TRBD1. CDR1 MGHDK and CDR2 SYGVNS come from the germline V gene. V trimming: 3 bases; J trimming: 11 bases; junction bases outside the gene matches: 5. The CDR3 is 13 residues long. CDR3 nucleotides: TGTGCCAGCAGTGATACAGGGGGGGTGAAACTGTTTTTT. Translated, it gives CASSDTGGVKLFF.

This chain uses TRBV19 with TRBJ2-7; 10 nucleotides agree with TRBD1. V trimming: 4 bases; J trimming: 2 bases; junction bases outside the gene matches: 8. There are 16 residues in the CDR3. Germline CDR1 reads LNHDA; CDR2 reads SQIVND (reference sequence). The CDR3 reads CASSSWGQGTPYEQYF. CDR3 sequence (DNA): TGTGCCAGTAGTAGCTGGGGACAGGGGACACCCTACGAGCAGTACTTC.

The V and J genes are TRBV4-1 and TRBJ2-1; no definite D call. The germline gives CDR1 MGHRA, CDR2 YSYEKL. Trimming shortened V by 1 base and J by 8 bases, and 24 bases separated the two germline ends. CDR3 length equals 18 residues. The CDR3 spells CASSQVGSYSLSPYEQFF. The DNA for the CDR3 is TGCGCCAGCAGCCAAGTGGGTTCCTATAGTTTGTCCCCTTATGAGCAGTTCTTC.

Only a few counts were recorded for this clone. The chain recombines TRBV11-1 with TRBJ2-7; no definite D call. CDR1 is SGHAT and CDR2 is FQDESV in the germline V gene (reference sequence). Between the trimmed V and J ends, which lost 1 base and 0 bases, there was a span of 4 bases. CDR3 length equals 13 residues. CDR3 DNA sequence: TGTGCCAGCAGCTTAGTTTCCTCCTACGAGCAGTACTTC. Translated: CASSLVSSYEQYF.

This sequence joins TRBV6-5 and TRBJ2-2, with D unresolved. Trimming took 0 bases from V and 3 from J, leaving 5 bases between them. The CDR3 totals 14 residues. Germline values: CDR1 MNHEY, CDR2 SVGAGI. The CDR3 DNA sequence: TGTGCCAGCAGTTACTCTGGGCACACCGGGGAGCTGTTTTTT. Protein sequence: CASSYSGHTGELFF.

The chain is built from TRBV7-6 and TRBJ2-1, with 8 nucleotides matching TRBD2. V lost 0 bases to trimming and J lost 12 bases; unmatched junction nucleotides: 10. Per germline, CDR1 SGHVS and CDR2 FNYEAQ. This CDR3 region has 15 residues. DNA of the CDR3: TGTGCCAGCAGCTTAGCATTGGATCTGGCGGGGGGGCAGTTCTTC. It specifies CASSLALDLAGGQFF.

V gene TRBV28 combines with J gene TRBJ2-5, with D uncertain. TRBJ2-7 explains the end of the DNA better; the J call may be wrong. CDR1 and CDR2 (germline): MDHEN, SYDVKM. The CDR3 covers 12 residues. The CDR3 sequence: CASHGSSYEQYF. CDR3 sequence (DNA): TGTGCCAGCCATGGGTCCTCCTACGAGCAGTACTTC.

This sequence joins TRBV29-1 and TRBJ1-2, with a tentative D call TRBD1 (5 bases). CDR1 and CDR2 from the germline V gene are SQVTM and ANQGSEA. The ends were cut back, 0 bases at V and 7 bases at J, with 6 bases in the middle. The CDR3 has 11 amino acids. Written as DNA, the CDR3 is TGCAGCGTTGAAGACAGGGCTGGCTACACCTTC. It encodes CSVEDRAGYTF.

The CDR3 coding sequence is TGCGCCAGCAGCTCCGGATTGGTTTCGGGAGGCCTAGATGAGCAGTTCTTC. Its protein is CASSSGLVSGGLDEQFF. The chain joins TRBV5-1 to TRBJ2-1, with 7 bases identical to TRBD2. The J segment lost 8 bases and the V segment lost 3 bases, leaving 17 bases of the junction unmatched. This CDR3 has 17 residues. Germline assignment: CDR1 SGHRS and CDR2 YFSETQ.

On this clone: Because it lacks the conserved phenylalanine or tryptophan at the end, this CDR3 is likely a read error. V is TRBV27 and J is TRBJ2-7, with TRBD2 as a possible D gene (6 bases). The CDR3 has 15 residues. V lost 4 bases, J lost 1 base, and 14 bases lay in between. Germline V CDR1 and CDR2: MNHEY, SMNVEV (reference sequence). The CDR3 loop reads CASSSGSGPSYEQYL. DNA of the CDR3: TGTGCCAGCAGTTCGGGAAGCGGGCCTTCCTACGAGCAGTACCTC.

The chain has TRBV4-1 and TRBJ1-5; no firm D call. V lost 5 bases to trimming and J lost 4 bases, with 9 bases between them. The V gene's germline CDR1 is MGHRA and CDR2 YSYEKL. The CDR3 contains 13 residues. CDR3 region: CASSGELNQPQHF. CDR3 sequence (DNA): TGCGCCAGCAGCGGGGAGTTGAATCAGCCCCAGCATTTT.

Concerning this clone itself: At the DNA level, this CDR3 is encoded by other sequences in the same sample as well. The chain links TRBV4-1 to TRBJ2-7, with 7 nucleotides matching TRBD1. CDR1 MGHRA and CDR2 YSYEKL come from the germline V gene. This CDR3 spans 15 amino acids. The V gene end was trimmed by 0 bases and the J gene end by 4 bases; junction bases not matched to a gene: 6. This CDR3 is CASSQEYRGRYEQYF. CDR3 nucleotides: TGCGCCAGCAGCCAAGAGTACAGGGGAAGATACGAGCAGTACTTC.

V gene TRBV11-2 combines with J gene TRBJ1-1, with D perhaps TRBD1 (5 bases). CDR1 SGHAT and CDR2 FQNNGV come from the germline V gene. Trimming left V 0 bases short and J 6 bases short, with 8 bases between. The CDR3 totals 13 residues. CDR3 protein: CASSLDLGPEAFF. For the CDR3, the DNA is TGTGCCAGCAGCTTAGATTTGGGACCTGAAGCTTTCTTT.

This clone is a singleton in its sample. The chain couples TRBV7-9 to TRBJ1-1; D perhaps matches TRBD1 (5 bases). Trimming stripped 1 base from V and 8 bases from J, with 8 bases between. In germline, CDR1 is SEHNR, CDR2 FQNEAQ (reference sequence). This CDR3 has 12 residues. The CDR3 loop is CASSLETVEAFF. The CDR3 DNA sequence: TGTGCCAGCAGCTTAGAGACAGTAGAAGCTTTCTTT.

The CDR3, as DNA: TGTGCCACTAATCTGGGCGGGGAGCTGTTTTTT. It translates to CATNLGGELFF. The chain has TRBV19 and TRBJ2-2; D unresolved. Germline V lookup: CDR1 LNHDA, CDR2 SQIVND (reference sequence). V lost 10 bases to trimming and J lost 7 bases, with 10 bases between them. There are 11 residues in the CDR3.

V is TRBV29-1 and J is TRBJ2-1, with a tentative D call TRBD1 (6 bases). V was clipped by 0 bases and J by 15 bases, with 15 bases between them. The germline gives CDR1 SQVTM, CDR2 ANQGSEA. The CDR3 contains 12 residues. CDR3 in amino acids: CSVEDESQGMFF. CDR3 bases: TGCAGCGTTGAAGATGAGTCACAGGGAATGTTCTTC.

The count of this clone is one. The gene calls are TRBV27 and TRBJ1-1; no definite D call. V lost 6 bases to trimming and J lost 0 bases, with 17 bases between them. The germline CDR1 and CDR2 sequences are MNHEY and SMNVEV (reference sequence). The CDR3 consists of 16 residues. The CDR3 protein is CASSPMGRALNTEAFF. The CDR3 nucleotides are TGTGCCAGCAGCCCTATGGGGAGGGCGTTGAACACTGAAGCTTTCTTT.

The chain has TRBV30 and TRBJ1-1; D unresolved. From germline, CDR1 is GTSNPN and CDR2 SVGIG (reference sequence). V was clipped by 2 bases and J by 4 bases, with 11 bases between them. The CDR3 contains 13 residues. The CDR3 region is CAWSFTEGTEAFF. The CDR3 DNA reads TGTGCCTGGAGTTTTACAGAAGGCACTGAAGCTTTCTTT.

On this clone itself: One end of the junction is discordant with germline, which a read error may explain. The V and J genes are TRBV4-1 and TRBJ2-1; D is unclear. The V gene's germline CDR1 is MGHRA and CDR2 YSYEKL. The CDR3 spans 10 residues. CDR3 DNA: TGCGCCAGCAGCCAGCCCAAGAGGATCTTC. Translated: CASSQPKRIF.

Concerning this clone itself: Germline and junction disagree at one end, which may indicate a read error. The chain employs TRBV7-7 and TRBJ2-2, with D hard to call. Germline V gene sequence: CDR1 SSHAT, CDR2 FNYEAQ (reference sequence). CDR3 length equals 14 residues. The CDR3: CASSLIMGTGELFF. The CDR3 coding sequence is TGTGCTAGCAGCTTAATAATGGGCACCGGGGAGCTGTTTTTT.